This TCR beta chain was identified during a study of blood T cell repertoires in COVID-19. This clone has a handful of counts. Recruits, aged roughly 18 to 100 years, lived in some 25 US areas. Participants reported their clinical history, and cohort assignment relied on those reports. Two negative PCRs, clearance, or symptom resolution were required of recovered Cohort 3 donors. Sequenced by immunoSEQ multiplex PCR; TCRdb stores in-frame clones only, minus some. The sample yields 300,000 to 350,000 clones, around nine tenths seen once. In germline, CDR1 is SGHRS, CDR2 YFSETQ. This CDR3 is built from 15 residues. Trimming took 3 bases from V and 7 from J, leaving 19 bases between them.

V is TRBV5-1 and J is TRBJ2-5; D is possibly TRBD1 (5 bases). Sequencing was performed on PBMCs or T cells enriched from blood (not recorded which). The clonotype comes from a man aged 25-45 years who had recovered from COVID-19. The CDR3 spells CASSSVRAGLVTQYF. In DNA form, the CDR3 reads TGCGCCAGCAGCTCTGTCAGGGCCGGTTTGGTGACCCAGTACTTC.